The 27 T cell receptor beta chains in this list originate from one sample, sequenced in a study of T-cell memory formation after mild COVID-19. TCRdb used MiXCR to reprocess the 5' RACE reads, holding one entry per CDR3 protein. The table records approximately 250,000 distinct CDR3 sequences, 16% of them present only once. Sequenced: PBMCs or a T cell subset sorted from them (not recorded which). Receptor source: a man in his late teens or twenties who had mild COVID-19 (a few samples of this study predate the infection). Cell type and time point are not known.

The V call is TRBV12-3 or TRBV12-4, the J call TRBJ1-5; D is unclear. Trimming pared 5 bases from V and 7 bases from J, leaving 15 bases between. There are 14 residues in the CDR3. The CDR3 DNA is TGTGCCAGCAGTCCCGTAGCACCGAGGCAGCCCCAGCATTTT. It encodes CASSPVAPRQPQHF.

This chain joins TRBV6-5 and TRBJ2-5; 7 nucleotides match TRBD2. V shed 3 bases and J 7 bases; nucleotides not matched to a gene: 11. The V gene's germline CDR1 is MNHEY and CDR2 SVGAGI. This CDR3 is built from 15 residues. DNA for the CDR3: TGTGCCAGCAGTTATCGAGCTAGCGGAACGGGGACCCAGTACTTC. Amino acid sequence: CASSYRASGTGTQYF.

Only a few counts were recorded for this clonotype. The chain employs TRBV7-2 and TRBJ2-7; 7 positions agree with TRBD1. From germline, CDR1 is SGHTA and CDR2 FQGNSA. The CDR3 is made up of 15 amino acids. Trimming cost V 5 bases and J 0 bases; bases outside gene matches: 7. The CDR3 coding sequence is TGTGCCAGCAGCCCCCGACAGGGTCTCTCCTACGAGCAGTACGTC. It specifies CASSPRQGLSYEQYV.

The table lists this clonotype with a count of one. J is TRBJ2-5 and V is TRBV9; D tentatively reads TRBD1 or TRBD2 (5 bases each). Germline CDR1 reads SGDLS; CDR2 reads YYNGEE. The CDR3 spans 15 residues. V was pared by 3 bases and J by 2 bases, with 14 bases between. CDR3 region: CASSAGQGVQETQYF. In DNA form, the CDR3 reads TGTGCCAGCAGCGCGGGGCAGGGAGTTCAAGAGACCCAGTACTTC. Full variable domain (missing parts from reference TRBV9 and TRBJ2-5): DSGVTQTPKHLITATGQRVTLRCSPRSGDLSVYWYQQSLDQGLQFLIQYYNGEERAKGNILERFSAQQFPDLHSELNLSSLELGDSALYFCASSAGQGVQETQYFGPGTRLLVL.

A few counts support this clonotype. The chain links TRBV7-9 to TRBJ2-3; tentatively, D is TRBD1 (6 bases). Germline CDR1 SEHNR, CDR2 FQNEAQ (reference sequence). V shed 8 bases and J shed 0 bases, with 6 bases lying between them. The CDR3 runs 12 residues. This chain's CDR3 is CASGQSTDTQYF. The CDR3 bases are TGTGCCAGCGGACAGAGCACAGATACGCAGTATTTT.

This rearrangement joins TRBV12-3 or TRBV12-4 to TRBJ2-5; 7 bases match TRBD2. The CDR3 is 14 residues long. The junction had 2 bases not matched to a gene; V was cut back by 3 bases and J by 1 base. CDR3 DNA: TGTGCCAGCAGTTTTGCTAGCGGCCAAGAGACCCAGTACTTC. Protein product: CASSFASGQETQYF.

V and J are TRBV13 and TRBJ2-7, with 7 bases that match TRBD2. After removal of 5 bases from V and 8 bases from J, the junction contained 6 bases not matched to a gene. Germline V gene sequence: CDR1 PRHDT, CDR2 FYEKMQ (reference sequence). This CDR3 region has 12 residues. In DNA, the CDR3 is TGTGCCAGCAGCCAGCGGGGTGTCAAGCAGTACGTC. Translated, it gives CASSQRGVKQYV.

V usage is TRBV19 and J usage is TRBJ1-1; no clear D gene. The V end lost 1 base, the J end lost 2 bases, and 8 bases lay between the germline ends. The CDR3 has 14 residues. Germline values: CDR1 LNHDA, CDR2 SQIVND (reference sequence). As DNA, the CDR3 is TGTGCCAGTAGTATAGGGCAGACCAACACTGAAGCTTTCTTT. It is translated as CASSIGQTNTEAFF.

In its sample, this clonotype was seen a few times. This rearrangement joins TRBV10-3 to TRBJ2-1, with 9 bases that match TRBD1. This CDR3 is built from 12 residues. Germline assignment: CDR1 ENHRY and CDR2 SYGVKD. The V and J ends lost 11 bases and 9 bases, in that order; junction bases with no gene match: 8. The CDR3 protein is CAAGTGRGEQFF. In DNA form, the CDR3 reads TGTGCCGCCGGGACAGGGAGGGGTGAGCAGTTCTTC.

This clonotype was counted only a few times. The CDR3 DNA reads as TGCGCCAGCAGCCAAGATCGGGGTCTAGGCACAGATACGCAGTATTTT. Amino acid sequence: CASSQDRGLGTDTQYF. The chain links TRBV4-3 to TRBJ2-3; the D gene is possibly TRBD2 (5 bases). The CDR3 has 16 residues. V shed 0 bases and J shed 1 base, with 11 bases lying between them. Germline assignment: CDR1 LGHNA and CDR2 YSLEER.

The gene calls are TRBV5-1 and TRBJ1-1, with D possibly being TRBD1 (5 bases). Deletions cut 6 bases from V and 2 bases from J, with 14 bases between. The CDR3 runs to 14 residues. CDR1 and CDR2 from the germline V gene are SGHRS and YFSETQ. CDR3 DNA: TGCGCCAGCACAGAGGGGCAGAAAAACACTGAAGCTTTCTTT. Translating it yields CASTEGQKNTEAFF. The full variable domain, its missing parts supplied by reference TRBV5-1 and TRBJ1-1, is KAGVTQTPRYLIKTRGQQVTLSCSPISGHRSVSWYQQTPGQGLQFLFEYFSETQRNKGNFPGRFSGRQFSNSRSEMNVSTLELGDSALYLCASTEGQKNTEAFFGQGTRLTVV.

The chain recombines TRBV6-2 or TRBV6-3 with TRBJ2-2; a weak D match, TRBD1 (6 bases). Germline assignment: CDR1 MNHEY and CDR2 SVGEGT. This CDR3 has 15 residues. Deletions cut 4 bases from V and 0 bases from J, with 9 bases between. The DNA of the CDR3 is TGTGCCAGCAGTTCGTACAGGGCGAACACCGGGGAGCTGTTTTTT. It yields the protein CASSSYRANTGELFF.

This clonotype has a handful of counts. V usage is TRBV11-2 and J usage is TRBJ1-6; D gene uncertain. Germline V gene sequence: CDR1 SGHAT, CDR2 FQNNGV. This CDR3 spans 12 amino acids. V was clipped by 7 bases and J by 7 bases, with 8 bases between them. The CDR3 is CASTWTNSPLHF. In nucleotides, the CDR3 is TGTGCCAGCACCTGGACCAATTCACCCCTCCACTTT.

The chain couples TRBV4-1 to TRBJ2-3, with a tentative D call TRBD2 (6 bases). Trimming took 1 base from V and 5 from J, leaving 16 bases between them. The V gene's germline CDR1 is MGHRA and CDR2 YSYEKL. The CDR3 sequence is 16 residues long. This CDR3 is CASSQVEPGGEDTQYF. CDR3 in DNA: TGCGCCAGCAGCCAAGTCGAGCCGGGCGGGGAAGATACGCAGTATTTT.

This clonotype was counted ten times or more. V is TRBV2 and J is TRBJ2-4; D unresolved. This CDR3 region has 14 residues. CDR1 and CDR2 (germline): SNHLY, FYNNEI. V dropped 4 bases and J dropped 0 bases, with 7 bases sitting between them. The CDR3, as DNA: TGTGCCAGCAGTGTGGCTACAGCCAAAAACATTCAGTACTTC. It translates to CASSVATAKNIQYF.

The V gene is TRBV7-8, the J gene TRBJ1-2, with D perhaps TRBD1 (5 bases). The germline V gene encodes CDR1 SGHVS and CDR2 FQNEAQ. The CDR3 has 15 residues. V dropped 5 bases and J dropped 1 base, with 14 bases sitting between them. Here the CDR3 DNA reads TGTGCCAGCAGCACGACCAGGGCAGATAACTATGGCTACACCTTC. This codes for CASSTTRADNYGYTF.

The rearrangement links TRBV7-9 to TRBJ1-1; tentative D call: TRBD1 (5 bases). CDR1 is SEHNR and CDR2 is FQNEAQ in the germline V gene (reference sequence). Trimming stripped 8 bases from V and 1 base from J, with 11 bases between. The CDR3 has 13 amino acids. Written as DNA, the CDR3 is TGTGCCAGCTCCAGGGTGGCGAACACTGAAGCTTTCTTT. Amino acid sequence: CASSRVANTEAFF.

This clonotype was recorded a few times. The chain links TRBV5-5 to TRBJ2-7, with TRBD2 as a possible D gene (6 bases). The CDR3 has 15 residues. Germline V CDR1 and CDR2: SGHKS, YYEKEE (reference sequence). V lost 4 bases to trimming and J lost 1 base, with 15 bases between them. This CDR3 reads CASSQRPGTSYEQYF. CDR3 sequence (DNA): TGTGCCAGCAGCCAACGCCCCGGGACTTCCTACGAGCAGTACTTC.

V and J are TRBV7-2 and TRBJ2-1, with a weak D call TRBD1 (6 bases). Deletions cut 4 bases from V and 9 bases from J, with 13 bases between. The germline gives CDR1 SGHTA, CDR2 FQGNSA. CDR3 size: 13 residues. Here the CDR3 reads CASSSSYRVEQFF. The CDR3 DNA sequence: TGTGCCAGCAGCTCCTCCTACAGGGTTGAGCAGTTCTTC.

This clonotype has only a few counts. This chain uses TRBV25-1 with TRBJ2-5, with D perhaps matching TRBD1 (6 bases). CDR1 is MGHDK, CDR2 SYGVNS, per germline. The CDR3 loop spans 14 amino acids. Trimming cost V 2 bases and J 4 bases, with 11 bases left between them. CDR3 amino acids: CASSEGWGLETQYF. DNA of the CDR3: TGTGCCAGCAGTGAAGGATGGGGGCTAGAGACCCAGTACTTC.

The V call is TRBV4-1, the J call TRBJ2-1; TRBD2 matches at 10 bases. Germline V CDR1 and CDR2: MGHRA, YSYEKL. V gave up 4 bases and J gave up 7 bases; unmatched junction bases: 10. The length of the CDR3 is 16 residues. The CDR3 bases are TGCGCCAGCAGCCCCCAAGCGGGGGGGCCGTGGAATGAGCAGTTCTTC. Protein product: CASSPQAGGPWNEQFF.

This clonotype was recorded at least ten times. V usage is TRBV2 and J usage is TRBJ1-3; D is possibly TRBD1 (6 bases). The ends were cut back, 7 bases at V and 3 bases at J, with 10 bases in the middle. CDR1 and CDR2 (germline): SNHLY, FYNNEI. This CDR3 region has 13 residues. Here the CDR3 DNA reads TGTGCCAGCAAGGGGGTTTATGGAAACACCATATATTTT. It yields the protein CASKGVYGNTIYF.

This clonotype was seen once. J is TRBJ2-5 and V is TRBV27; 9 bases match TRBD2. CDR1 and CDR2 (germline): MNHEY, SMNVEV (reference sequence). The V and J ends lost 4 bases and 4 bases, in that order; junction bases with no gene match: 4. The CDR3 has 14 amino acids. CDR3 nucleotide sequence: TGTGCCAGCAGTTCCCTAGCGGGGTTAGAGACCCAGTACTTC. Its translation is CASSSLAGLETQYF.

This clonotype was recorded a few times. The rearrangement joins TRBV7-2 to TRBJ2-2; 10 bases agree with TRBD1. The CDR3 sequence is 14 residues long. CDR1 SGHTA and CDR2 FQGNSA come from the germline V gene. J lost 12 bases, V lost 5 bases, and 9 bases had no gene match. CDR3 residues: CASSPGTGDKKLFF. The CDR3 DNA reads TGTGCCAGCAGCCCTGGGACAGGGGATAAGAAGCTGTTTTTT. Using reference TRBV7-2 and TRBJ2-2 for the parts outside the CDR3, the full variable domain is GAGVSQSPSNKVTEKGKDVELRCDPISGHTALYWYRQSLGQGLEFLIYFQGNSAPDKSGLPSDRFSAERTGGSVSTLTIQRTQQEDSAVYLCASSPGTGDKKLFFGEGSRLTVL.

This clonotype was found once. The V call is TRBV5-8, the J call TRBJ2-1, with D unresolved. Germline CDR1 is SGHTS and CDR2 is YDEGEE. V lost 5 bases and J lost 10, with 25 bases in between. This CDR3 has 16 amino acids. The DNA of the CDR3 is TGTGCCAGCAGGCGCGGTAGAGGCGGCTCTTTGGGGGAGCAGTTCTTC. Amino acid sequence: CASRRGRGGSLGEQFF.

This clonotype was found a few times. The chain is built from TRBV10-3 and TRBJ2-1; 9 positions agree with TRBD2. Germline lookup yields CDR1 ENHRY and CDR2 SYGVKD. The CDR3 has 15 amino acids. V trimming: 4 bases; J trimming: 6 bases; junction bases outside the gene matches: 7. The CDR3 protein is CAISGTTSGFNEQFF. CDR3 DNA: TGTGCCATCAGTGGAACGACTAGCGGATTCAATGAGCAGTTCTTC.

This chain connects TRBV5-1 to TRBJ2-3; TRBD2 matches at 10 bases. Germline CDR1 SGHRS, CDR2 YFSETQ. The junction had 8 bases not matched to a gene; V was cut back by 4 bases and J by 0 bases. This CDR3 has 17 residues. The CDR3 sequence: CASSPDGLAASTDTQYF. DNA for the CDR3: TGCGCCAGCAGCCCGGATGGACTAGCGGCTAGCACAGATACGCAGTATTTT.